A selection of T cell receptor beta chains follows, all from one sample in a study of Graves' ophthalmopathy and Graves' hyperthyroidism. One entry per CDR3 protein results from TCRdb running MiXCR on the multiplex PCR reads. Of 900,000 to 1,200,000 distinct CDR3 sequences listed, 35% to 45% are singletons. Sequenced sample: peripheral blood or thyroid tissue (not recorded which). These receptors all stem from an adult man with Graves' hyperthyroidism. The CDR3 runs from the conserved cysteine through the conserved F or W. A D gene is named only where the DNA matches it firmly. Not all rows give a size; the values are once, few, many and, for expanded clones, a class.

DNA: TGCGCCAGCAGTCACACTAGCGGGGCCGGGGAGCTGTTTTTT; CDR3: CASSHTSGAGELFF; V: TRBV5-1; D: TRBD2; size: once; J: TRBJ2-2
DNA: TGTGCCATCAGTGAGTCTACAGGGGTGAATGAAAAACTGTTTTTT; CDR3: CAISESTGVNEKLFF; V: TRBV10-3; D: TRBD1; size: many; J: TRBJ1-4
DNA: TGTGCCAGCAGCGAACAGGGGCACACTGAAGCTTTCTTT; CDR3: CASSEQGHTEAFF; V: TRBV7-9; D: TRBD1; size: many; J: TRBJ1-1
DNA: TGTGCCATAGCCGGGACAGGGCTTCCCTACGAGCAGTACTTC; CDR3: CAIAGTGLPYEQYF; V: TRBV10-3; D: TRBD1; size: NA; J: TRBJ2-7
DNA: TGCAGTGCTAGAGCCCCGGGCGGCCCCGTGACCCAGTACTTC; CDR3: CSARAPGGPVTQYF; V: TRBV20-1; D: NA; size: NA; J: TRBJ2-5
DNA: TGCGCCAGCAGCGGAGGACTAGCGAGCTACGAGCAGTACTTC; CDR3: CASSGGLASYEQYF; V: TRBV5-1; D: TRBD2; size: many; J: TRBJ2-7
DNA: TGTGCCACCAGTGTCGGGGTAGTAAATTCACCCCTCCACTTT; CDR3: CATSVGVVNSPLHF; V: TRBV10-3; D: NA; size: NA; J: TRBJ1-6
DNA: TGCGCCAGCAGCGGGACCGGGACAGGGCTCGGGGAGCAGTACTTC; CDR3: CASSGTGTGLGEQYF; V: TRBV5-1; D: TRBD1; size: many; J: TRBJ2-7
DNA: TGCAGTGCTAGGGCCGGAATCTACGAGCAGTACTTC; CDR3: CSARAGIYEQYF; V: TRBV20-1; D: NA; size: many; J: TRBJ2-7
DNA: TGTGCCAGCAGCCCGCAGCGGGGACAGGGGGTCACTGAAGCTTTCTTT; CDR3: CASSPQRGQGVTEAFF; V: TRBV7-9; D: TRBD1; size: NA; J: TRBJ1-1
DNA: TGTGCCAGCAGCCTTGGGACAGGGGGCGTCATTCCACAAGAGACCCAGTACTTC; CDR3: CASSLGTGGVIPQETQYF; V: TRBV7-2; D: TRBD1; size: NA; J: TRBJ2-5
DNA: TGTGCCACCAGGCCGGGGGCGGCCACTGAAGCTTTCTTT; CDR3: CATRPGAATEAFF; V: TRBV24-1; D: NA; size: few; J: TRBJ1-1
DNA: TGTGCCAGTAGTATGGACCTTGGGGAGACCCAGTACTTC; CDR3: CASSMDLGETQYF; V: TRBV19; D: NA; size: many; J: TRBJ2-5
DNA: TGCAGTGCTAGGTCAGGGTTTGAAGCTTTCTTT; CDR3: CSARSGFEAFF; V: TRBV20-1; D: NA; size: many; J: TRBJ1-1
DNA: TGCGCCAGCAGTTCTCAACCCGGGACATTTGGAGAGACCCAGTACTTC; CDR3: CASSSQPGTFGETQYF; V: TRBV5-1; D: NA; size: NA; J: TRBJ2-5
DNA: TGTGCCAGCAGTTCCGCCAGACAGGGGGGGATGAACACTGAAGCTTTCTTT; CDR3: CASSSARQGGMNTEAFF; V: TRBV12-3/TRBV12-4; D: TRBD1; size: many; J: TRBJ1-1
DNA: TGTGCCAGCAGTGATGAGGACAGGGAGGTTTTTGAGACCCAGTACTTC; CDR3: CASSDEDREVFETQYF; V: TRBV2; D: TRBD1; size: few; J: TRBJ2-5